This TCR beta chain comes out of a study of blood T cell repertoires in COVID-19. As for the study in general: Acute-phase and convalescent COVID-19 samples originated in the United States, Italy and Spain. Nucleic acid was either cDNA or gDNA, and it came from T cells, B-cell-depleted T cells, or PBMCs.

This CDR3 has 13 amino acids. Germline V gives CDR1 LNHDA, CDR2 SQIVND (reference sequence). V gave up 7 bases and J gave up 2 bases, with 9 bases separating them. Authors' analysis steps: Amplified reference gene primers provided the basis for estimating nucleated cell counts. Generated by immunoSEQ multiplex PCR, the TCRdb table keeps only in-frame clones and is missing some. V and J calls and clone size come straight from that table; D and trimming were deduced from the DNA. The sample comprises 65,000 to 90,000 clones, approximately 88% of which are singletons, and around 2.3% rests with the top ten.

Sequencing was performed on peripheral blood. This chain uses TRBV19 with TRBJ1-5, with a tentative D call TRBD1 (6 bases). The clonotype comes from a man aged 80 or over with active or convalescent COVID-19. The CDR3 loop reads CASNAGGNQPQHF. In DNA form, the CDR3 reads TGTGCCAGTAACGCAGGGGGCAATCAGCCCCAGCATTTT.